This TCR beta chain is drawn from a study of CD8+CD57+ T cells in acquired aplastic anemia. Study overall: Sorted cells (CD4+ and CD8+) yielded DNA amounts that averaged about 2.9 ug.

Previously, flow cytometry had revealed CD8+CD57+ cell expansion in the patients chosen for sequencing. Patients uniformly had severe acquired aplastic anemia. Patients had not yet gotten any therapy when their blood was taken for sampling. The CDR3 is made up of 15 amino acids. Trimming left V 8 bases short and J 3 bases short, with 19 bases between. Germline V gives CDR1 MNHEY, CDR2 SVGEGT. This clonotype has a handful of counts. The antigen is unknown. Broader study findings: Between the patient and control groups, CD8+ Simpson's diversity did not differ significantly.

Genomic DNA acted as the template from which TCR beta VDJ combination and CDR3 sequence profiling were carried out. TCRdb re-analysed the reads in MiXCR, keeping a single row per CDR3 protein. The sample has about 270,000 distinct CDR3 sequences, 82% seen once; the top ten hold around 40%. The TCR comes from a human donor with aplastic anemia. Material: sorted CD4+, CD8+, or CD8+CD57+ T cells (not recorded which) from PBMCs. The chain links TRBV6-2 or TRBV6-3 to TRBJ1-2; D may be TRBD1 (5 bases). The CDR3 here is CASRQRTSGYYGYTF. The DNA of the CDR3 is TGTGCCAGCCGTCAGAGGACATCAGGGTACTATGGCTACACCTTC.